This TCR beta chain was recovered during a study of T cell responses to AZD1222 COVID-19 vaccine. This table comes from immunoSEQ multiplex PCR, and its TCRdb copy is limited to in-frame clones, with some not included. The table has some 48,000 clones, approximately 83% seen once; the top ten hold 6.5% to 8.5%. With regard to this clone: Its target is not known.

Pooling of second doses given at about 4 or about 12 weeks was done. General study points: The study reported that nearly half of spike-specific TCRs target unmutated variant regions. Possibly, clonal diversity was underestimated; donors were largely white British and included more females. Receipt of two AZD1222 doses was followed by a rise in Spike-specific TCR breadth and depth.

The length of the CDR3 is 17 residues. V was pared by 3 bases and J by 5 bases, with 12 bases of the junction left unmatched. The V gene's germline CDR1 is KGHSH and CDR2 LQKENI. The source of this sequence is an adult who received the AZD1222 COVID-19 vaccine. The chain is built from TRBV18 and TRBJ2-1; 8 nucleotides match TRBD2. Sequences were derived from peripheral blood, sampled 28 days after the second AZD1222 dose. DNA of the CDR3: TGTGCCAGCTCACCCCGGTTTTCGGGGACTAGGGACAATGAGCAGTTCTTC. The encoded protein is CASSPRFSGTRDNEQFF.